This T cell receptor beta chain was found in a study of blood T cell repertoires in COVID-19. Generated by immunoSEQ multiplex PCR, the TCRdb table keeps only in-frame clones and is missing some. The sample shows some 450,000 clones, about 87% of them seen only once. The V end was cut by 0 bases, the J end by 5 bases, with 11 bases between. This CDR3 comprises 15 residues. CDR1 is MNHNS, CDR2 SASEGT, per germline. Patients from Seattle were sampled longitudinally, starting during active infection. This chain uses TRBV6-1 with TRBJ2-4; perhaps TRBD1 as D (6 bases). The TCR originated in a man aged 18 to 30 with COVID-19, enrolled during active disease. The specimen sequenced was peripheral blood. The CDR3 spells CASSEALKGENIQYF. The CDR3 coding sequence is TGTGCCAGCAGTGAAGCCTTGAAGGGGGAAAACATTCAGTACTTC.